The T cell receptor (beta chain) described here comes from a study of PD-1 blockade in classical Hodgkin lymphoma. Study-wide findings and caveats: Complete responders' diversity at baseline resembled that of newly diagnosed patients.

Germline values: CDR1 MNHEY, CDR2 SMNVEV (reference sequence). The CDR3 consists of 16 residues. V trimming: 5 bases; J trimming: 3 bases; junction bases outside the gene matches: 11. As for this clone: The antigen is not known.

Time point described: cycle 4 day 1 (C4D1), after less than 7 weeks of nivolumab. Brentuximab vedotin exposure varied, and every patient relapsed after autologous stem cell transplantation. Profiled with immunoSEQ multiplex PCR; TCRdb holds only in-frame clones, not every one. The sample consists of tens of thousands of clones, around 80% of them appearing once. This TCR was sampled from a human donor with classical Hodgkin lymphoma. The rearrangement uses TRBV27 and TRBJ1-1, with 8 bases aligning to TRBD1. The sequencing here drew on peripheral blood mononuclear cells (PBMCs), taken before the fourth cycle of nivolumab. This chain's CDR3 is CASSTPPGQVHTEAFF. As DNA, the CDR3 is TGTGCCAGCAGTACCCCACCGGGACAGGTTCACACTGAAGCTTTCTTT.